This TCR beta chain was profiled in a study of T cell responses to AZD1222 COVID-19 vaccine. This CDR3 is built from 14 residues. With 5 bases clipped from V and 7 bases from J, the junction kept 5 bases outside the gene matches. Germline lookup yields CDR1 SGHTA and CDR2 FQGNSA. As for this clone: Its antigen remains unidentified.

Only in-frame clones appear in the TCRdb table, and some are missing; sequencing was by immunoSEQ multiplex PCR. This table has 95,000 to 100,000 clones, roughly 86% appearing once. Regarding the study as a whole: At 160-218 and 743-854, vaccine-associated CD4 TCRs were dominant, and they spanned spike. Donors in the cohort were predominantly white British and more often female, and clonal diversity was possibly underestimated. Seropositive AZD1222 recipients at baseline numbered only six or seven.

V gene TRBV7-2 combines with J gene TRBJ1-4, with 9 positions matching TRBD1. The specimen comprised peripheral blood, sampled on day 0 of AZD1222 vaccination. This receptor was taken from an adult in good health. The CDR3 DNA follows: TGTGCCAGCAGCGATCGGACAGGGGTTGAAAAACTGTTTTTT. Its translation is CASSDRTGVEKLFF.